One and the same sample provided the 8 T cell receptor beta chains below, sequenced in a study of vaccination and CD4 T cells after COVID-19. The Oncomine TCR Beta short-read assay was what sequenced the DNA obtained from cultured CD4+ T cells. TCRdb reprocessed the PCR reads with MiXCR, giving one entry per CDR3 protein. Of roughly 20,000 distinct CDR3 sequences in the sample, approximately 51% were seen once. Treatment given: roughly ten-day PBMC culture with coronavirus spike peptide pools or control peptides (ViraFEST assay). These receptors are not linked to any known antigen. The source material was CD4+ T cells from blood, cultured in vitro. These receptors were collected from a human donor who had recovered from COVID-19.

J is TRBJ1-2 and V is TRBV29-1; 9 bases are a match to TRBD1. Germline V lookup: CDR1 SQVTM, CDR2 ANQGSEA. V shed 7 bases and J 6 bases; nucleotides not matched to a gene: 6. The CDR3 is 12 amino acids. DNA for the CDR3: TGCAGCGCCTCGGGACAGGGAGATGGCTACACCTTC. This gives the protein CSASGQGDGYTF.

This clonotype appeared a single time. The genes are TRBV7-9 and TRBJ1-4; TRBD1 is a possible D gene (5 bases). The V and J ends lost 4 bases and 8 bases respectively, with 17 bases between them. The germline V gene encodes CDR1 SEHNR and CDR2 FQNEAQ (reference sequence). There are 15 residues in the CDR3. The CDR3 sequence: CASSYSWDLGEKLFF. CDR3 DNA: TGTGCCAGCAGCTACTCGTGGGACCTCGGAGAAAAACTGTTTTTT.

This clonotype turned up a few times. V gene TRBV11-2 combines with J gene TRBJ1-2, with TRBD1 matching over 7 bases. The CDR3 is made up of 16 amino acids. Per germline, CDR1 SGHAT and CDR2 FQNNGV. V was pared by 4 bases and J by 0 bases, with 8 bases of the junction left unmatched. This CDR3 is CASSSYRGSSNYGYTF. The CDR3 DNA follows: TGTGCCAGCAGCTCGTACAGGGGCTCCTCTAACTATGGCTACACCTTC.

The V and J genes are TRBV6-1 and TRBJ2-5, with D possibly matching TRBD1 (6 bases). Germline loops: CDR1 MNHNS, CDR2 SASEGT. The CDR3 length is 13 residues. V dropped 11 bases and J dropped 7 bases, with 20 bases sitting between them. CDR3 amino acids: CAAAEALGGTQYF. CDR3 DNA sequence: TGTGCCGCAGCAGAGGCACTAGGGGGGACCCAGTACTTC.

The rearrangement uses TRBV6-1 and TRBJ2-2; 10 nucleotides agree with TRBD1. From germline, CDR1 is MNHNS and CDR2 SASEGT. This CDR3 has 16 amino acids. With 6 bases clipped from V and 4 bases from J, the junction kept 8 bases outside the gene matches. The CDR3 coding sequence is TGTGCCAGCAGATATTCCGGGACAGGGGTCACCGGGGAGCTGTTTTTT. Protein sequence: CASRYSGTGVTGELFF.

This clonotype appeared a few times. The genes are TRBV10-1 and TRBJ1-1, with TRBD1 as a possible D gene (5 bases). This CDR3 has 14 amino acids. The ends were cut back, 3 bases at V and 0 bases at J, with 8 bases in the middle. Germline values: CDR1 WNHNN, CDR2 SYGVQD (reference sequence). CDR3 loop: CASSDSGMNTEAFF. CDR3 in DNA: TGCGCCAGCAGTGACTCAGGGATGAACACTGAAGCTTTCTTT.

This chain links TRBV27 with TRBJ1-2, with 7 bases fitting TRBD1. J was trimmed by 7 bases and V by 2 bases; bases with no gene match: 7. The CDR3 totals 14 residues. CDR1 is MNHEY and CDR2 is SMNVEV in the germline V gene (reference sequence). The CDR3 protein is CASSLERQGGGYTF. CDR3 nucleotide sequence: TGTGCCAGCAGTTTAGAGAGACAGGGAGGTGGCTACACCTTC.

The chain joins TRBV19 to TRBJ2-7, with D unresolved. Germline V gene lookup returns CDR1 LNHDA and CDR2 SQIVND (reference sequence). Between the trimmed V and J ends, which lost 3 bases and 0 bases, there was a span of 18 bases. This CDR3 has 17 amino acids. The CDR3 here is CASSIQTSLWSSYEQYF. CDR3 DNA sequence: TGTGCCAGTAGTATTCAGACCAGCCTATGGTCCTCCTACGAGCAGTACTTC.